This T cell receptor beta chain was captured by sequencing in a study of beta chain features in type 1 diabetes. cDNA synthesis used the whole RNA isolate, giving expressed TCRB sequences. Method: immunoSEQ multiplex PCR; TCRdb's copy keeps in-frame clones and lacks some. The sample lists about half a million clones, roughly 10% seen once, with roughly 0.046% in the top ten. This clone was seen a few times. The TCR comes from a woman aged 18 to 35 in good health. The sequencing sample was made of naive CD4+ T cells from blood.

The chain's CDR3 is CASRSPLRDRVTDTQYF. The CDR3 nucleotides are TGTGCCAGCAGGTCCCCGTTGAGGGACAGGGTCACAGATACGCAGTATTTT. J is TRBJ2-3 and V is TRBV25-1, with TRBD1 matching over 9 bases. V lost 6 bases to trimming and J lost 2 bases; unmatched junction nucleotides: 12. The CDR3 runs to 17 residues. The germline V gene encodes CDR1 MGHDK and CDR2 SYGVNS.